This T cell receptor (beta chain) was found in a study of blood T cell repertoires in COVID-19. On the study more broadly: Samples of COVID-19 (acute and convalescent) were obtained from the United States, Italy and Spain. T cells, B-cell-depleted T cells, or PBMCs provided the cDNA or gDNA that served as material.

V shed 8 bases and J 4 bases; nucleotides not matched to a gene: 7. The CDR3 length is 14 residues. Per germline, CDR1 SNHLY and CDR2 FYNNEI. Repertoires were generated with immunoSEQ multiplex PCR, while TCRdb's copy carries only in-frame clones and drops some. The profile shows some 180,000 clones, 75% to 90% of them singletons. The TCR was taken from a middle-aged man with acute or convalescent COVID-19. Sequencing was performed on peripheral blood. The chain couples TRBV2 to TRBJ2-7; 11 nucleotides match TRBD2. The CDR3, as DNA: TGTGCCAGCTCCTATAGCGGGGGGGCTTACGAGCAGTACTTC. It encodes CASSYSGGAYEQYF.